The TCR beta chain under discussion was sequenced for a study of blood T cell repertoires in COVID-19. Study background: Researchers got acute and convalescent COVID-19 samples from the United States, Italy and Spain. From T cells, B-cell-depleted T cells, or PBMCs came the material, which was cDNA or gDNA.

The V end was cut by 3 bases, the J end by 0 bases, with 9 bases between. The CDR3 spans 15 residues. The germline gives CDR1 SGHTA, CDR2 FQGTGA. Per the original methods: From reference gene primer amplification, estimates of nucleated cell counts were derived. The repertoire was sequenced with immunoSEQ multiplex PCR; TCRdb's copy has only in-frame clones and lacks some. D and trimming were read from the DNA, whereas the V and J calls and clone size are those reported in that table. The sample comprises hundreds of thousands of clones, around 84% of which are singletons, and about 20% rests with the top ten.

The chain recombines TRBV7-3 with TRBJ2-1; D call uncertain. The sequence came from a man aged 30 to 45 with active or convalescent COVID-19. The source material was peripheral blood. Here the CDR3 reads CASSFSVSSYNEQFF. The CDR3 DNA follows: TGTGCCAGCAGCTTCAGCGTTAGCTCCTACAATGAGCAGTTCTTC.